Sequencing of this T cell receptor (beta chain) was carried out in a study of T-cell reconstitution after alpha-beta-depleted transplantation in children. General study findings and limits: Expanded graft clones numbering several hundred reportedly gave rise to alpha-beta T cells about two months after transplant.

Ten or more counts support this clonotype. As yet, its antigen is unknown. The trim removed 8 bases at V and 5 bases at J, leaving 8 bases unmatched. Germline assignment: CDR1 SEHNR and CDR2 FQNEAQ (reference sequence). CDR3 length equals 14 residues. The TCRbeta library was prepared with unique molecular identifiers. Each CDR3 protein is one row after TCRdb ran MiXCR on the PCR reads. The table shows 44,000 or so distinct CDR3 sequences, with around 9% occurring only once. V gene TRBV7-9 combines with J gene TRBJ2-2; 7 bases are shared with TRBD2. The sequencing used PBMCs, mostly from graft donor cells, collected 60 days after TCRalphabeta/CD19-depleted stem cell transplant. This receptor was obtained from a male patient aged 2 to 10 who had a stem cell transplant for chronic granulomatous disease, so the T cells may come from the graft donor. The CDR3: CASGASGPTGELFF. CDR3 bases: TGTGCCAGCGGAGCTAGCGGTCCTACCGGGGAGCTGTTTTTT.